The 9 T cell receptor beta chains below all came from one sample that was sequenced in a study of cytomegalovirus exposure and HLA in healthy donors. The PCR ran on 60 Vbeta and 13 Jbeta primers. Profiling relied on immunoSEQ multiplex PCR, and the TCRdb table lists in-frame clones only, not all of them. The sample holds fewer than 200,000 clones; 75% to 85% are singletons and the top ten take more than 0.95%. What was sequenced was PBMCs. Source of these receptors: a girl between 2 and 10 years old in good health and CMV-seropositive.

This chain joins TRBV19 and TRBJ1-3, with D uncertain. The germline CDR1 and CDR2 sequences are LNHDA and SQIVND (reference sequence). V lost 4 bases to trimming and J lost 0 bases, with 16 bases between them. The CDR3 runs to 17 residues. The CDR3 is CASSRLTGSSSGNTIYF. CDR3 nucleotide sequence: TGTGCCAGTAGTAGATTGACCGGGTCTAGCTCTGGAAACACCATATATTTT. Full variable domain (remainder filled in from reference TRBV19 and TRBJ1-3): DGGITQSPKYLFRKEGQNVTLSCEQNLNHDAMYWYRQDPGQGLRLIYYSQIVNDFQKGDIAEGYSVSREKKESFPLTVTSAQKNPTAFYLCASSRLTGSSSGNTIYFGEGSWLTVV.

In this sample, this clone turned up once. The chain uses TRBV6-5 and TRBJ1-1; tentatively, D is TRBD1 (6 bases). The CDR3 covers 13 residues. The germline V and J ends were trimmed by 4 bases and 7 bases, with 13 bases remaining between them. Germline lookup yields CDR1 MNHEY and CDR2 SVGAGI. The CDR3 sequence: CASSSGTNGEAFF. The CDR3 DNA follows: TGTGCCAGCAGTTCTGGGACAAACGGTGAAGCTTTCTTT.

CDR3 coding DNA: TGTGCCAGCAGCCGGCCGGCGGTTAAGAAGGACACTGAAGCTTTCTTT. Translating gives CASSRPAVKKDTEAFF. The chain links TRBV7-9 to TRBJ1-1; no firm D call. Looked up from germline, CDR1 is SEHNR and CDR2 is FQNEAQ (reference sequence). This CDR3 is 16 amino acids long. The germline V and J ends were trimmed by 5 bases and 3 bases, with 19 bases remaining between them.

A word on this clone: The same CDR3 arises from other DNA sequences in this sample as well. The chain uses TRBV5-1 and TRBJ1-3; D remains ambiguous. The ends were cut back, 0 bases at V and 4 bases at J, with 8 bases in the middle. The CDR3 extends over 14 amino acids. Germline values: CDR1 SGHRS, CDR2 YFSETQ. The CDR3 DNA reads TGCGCCAGCAGCTTGGAGAGCCCAGGAAACACCATATATTTT. Its translation is CASSLESPGNTIYF.

In this sample, this clone turned up a few times. The chain recombines TRBV5-6 with TRBJ1-5; D ambiguous. Trimming cost V 2 bases and J 6 bases, with 12 bases left between them. CDR1 SGHDT and CDR2 YYEEEE come from the germline V gene. The CDR3 consists of 14 residues. The CDR3 here is CASSFGEVSQPQHF. The CDR3 bases are TGTGCCAGCAGCTTCGGGGAAGTAAGTCAGCCCCAGCATTTT.

The chain uses TRBV28 and TRBJ2-5; 9 nucleotides agree with TRBD2. From germline, CDR1 is MDHEN and CDR2 SYDVKM. Trimming at V came to 5 bases and at J to 5 bases, leaving 6 bases not matched to a gene. The CDR3 runs 14 residues. In DNA, the CDR3 is TGTGCCAGCAGTCTTAGCGGGAGCGGGGAGACCCAGTACTTC. The encoded protein is CASSLSGSGETQYF.

The rearrangement joins TRBV9 to TRBJ2-2; tentatively, D is TRBD2 (5 bases). Between the trimmed V and J ends, which lost 5 bases and 6 bases, there was a span of 14 bases. The length of the CDR3 is 14 residues. The germline gives CDR1 SGDLS, CDR2 YYNGEE. The CDR3: CASSEGSLPGELFF. The DNA for the CDR3 is TGTGCCAGCAGTGAGGGCAGTTTACCCGGGGAGCTGTTTTTT.

The CDR3 DNA reads as TGCGCCAGCAGCTCGACAGGGGGCGAAGTGAATGAGCAGTTCTTC. Protein: CASSSTGGEVNEQFF. The chain carries TRBV5-1 and TRBJ2-1; TRBD1 matches 10 bases. The CDR3 has 15 amino acids. The V segment lost 3 bases and the J segment 7 bases; nucleotides outside the gene matches: 7. Looked up from germline, CDR1 is SGHRS and CDR2 is YFSETQ.

V gene TRBV10-1 combines with J gene TRBJ2-4; a weak D match, TRBD2 (5 bases). The germline V gene encodes CDR1 WNHNN and CDR2 SYGVQD (reference sequence). The CDR3 consists of 14 residues. Trimming shortened V by 9 bases and J by 4 bases, and 16 bases separated the two germline ends. CDR3 amino acids: CARLRTCVKNIQYF. The CDR3 bases are TGCGCCAGACTACGGACTTGTGTAAAAAACATTCAGTACTTC.